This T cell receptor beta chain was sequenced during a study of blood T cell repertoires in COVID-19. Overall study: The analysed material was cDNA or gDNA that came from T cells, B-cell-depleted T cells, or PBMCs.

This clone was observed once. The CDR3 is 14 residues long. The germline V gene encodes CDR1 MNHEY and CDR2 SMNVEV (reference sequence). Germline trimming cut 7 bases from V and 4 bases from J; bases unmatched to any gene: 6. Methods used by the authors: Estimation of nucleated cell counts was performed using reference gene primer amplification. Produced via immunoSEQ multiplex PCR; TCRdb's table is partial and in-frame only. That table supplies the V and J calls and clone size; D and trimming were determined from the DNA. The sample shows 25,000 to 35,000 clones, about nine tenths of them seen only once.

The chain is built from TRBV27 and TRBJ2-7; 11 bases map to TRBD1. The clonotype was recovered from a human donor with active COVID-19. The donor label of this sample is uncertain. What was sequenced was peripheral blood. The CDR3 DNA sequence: TGTGCCAGCAAACCGGACAGGGGGCTTTACGAGCAGTACTTC. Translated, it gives CASKPDRGLYEQYF.